Presented here are 9 T cell receptor beta chains from one specimen sequenced in a study of radiation and T cells in renal cell carcinoma. The sample's time point: baseline pretreatment blood. Treatment defined: 15 Gy SBRT to primary tumor, nephrectomy 4 weeks later. This table comes from immunoSEQ multiplex PCR, and its TCRdb copy is limited to in-frame clones, with some not included. In the table there are 130,000 or so clones, roughly 84% of which are singletons. The starting material was blood, obtained from a patient whose treatment included radiotherapy and nephrectomy. These receptors all come from a woman aged 50 to 60 with renal cell carcinoma.

This chain uses TRBV7-2 with TRBJ1-2; TRBD1 matches 10 bases. Unmatched junction bases numbered 7, after V lost 3 bases and J lost 3 bases. The CDR3 covers 16 residues. CDR1 is SGHTA, CDR2 FQGNSA, per germline. The chain's CDR3 is CASSLTAGTGDYGYTF. CDR3 bases: TGTGCCAGCAGCTTGACTGCCGGGACAGGGGACTATGGCTACACCTTC.

The V call is TRBV5-4, the J call TRBJ2-1; D is ambiguous. CDR3 length: 13 amino acids. Germline assignment: CDR1 SGHNT and CDR2 YYREEE (reference sequence). Trimming removed 4 bases from V and 3 bases from J, with 8 bases in between. CDR3: CASSNNIYNEQFF. The CDR3 region has the DNA TGTGCCAGCAGCAACAATATCTACAATGAGCAGTTCTTC.

As regards this clone: The junction and the germline gene differ at one end; a read error may be behind it. The V and J genes are TRBV2 and TRBJ1-5; D is ambiguous. The CDR3 has 14 amino acids. Germline V gives CDR1 SNHLY, CDR2 FYNNEI. DNA of the CDR3: TGTGCCAGCATTGAAGGGTTTAGCAATCAGCCCCAGCATTTT. It encodes CASIEGFSNQPQHF.

The chain has TRBV7-9 and TRBJ2-1; 9 nucleotides align to TRBD2. The germline V gene has CDR1 SEHNR and CDR2 FQNEAQ (reference sequence). This CDR3 region has 15 residues. Losses at the gene ends were 8 bases for V and 4 bases for J; bases not matched to a gene: 9. The CDR3 is CASGALAGAYNEQFF. CDR3 DNA: TGTGCCAGCGGGGCCTTAGCGGGGGCTTACAATGAGCAGTTCTTC.

The chain employs TRBV5-4 and TRBJ2-5; no firm D call. In germline, CDR1 is SGHNT, CDR2 YYREEE (reference sequence). The CDR3 spans 13 residues. Trimming left V 2 bases short and J 1 base short, with 6 bases between. The CDR3, as DNA: TGTGCCAGCAGCTTCGTGGGCCAAGAGACCCAGTACTTC. Amino acid sequence: CASSFVGQETQYF.

This clone is a singleton in its sample. The gene calls are TRBV9 and TRBJ1-2; no reliable D call. CDR3 length: 13 amino acids. Germline-derived CDR1 and CDR2 are SGDLS and YYNGEE. Trimming removed 5 bases at V and 4 bases at J, with 12 bases between. Written as DNA, the CDR3 is TGTGCCAGCAGGAGGACGGAGTCCTATGGCTACACCTTC. Amino acid sequence: CASRRTESYGYTF.

The chain has TRBV18 and TRBJ1-1; a weak D match, TRBD1 (6 bases). The germline V gene encodes CDR1 KGHSH and CDR2 LQKENI. V was cut by 3 bases and J by 3 bases, with 11 bases left in between. CDR3 length: 14 amino acids. DNA for the CDR3: TGTGCCAGCTCACCGGCGGGGGCGGACACTGAAGCTTTCTTT. This encodes CASSPAGADTEAFF.

The chain couples TRBV6-1 to TRBJ1-3; weak D call: TRBD1 (5 bases). V was trimmed by 1 base and J by 4 bases, leaving 8 bases between them. CDR3 length: 14 residues. The germline gives CDR1 MNHNS, CDR2 SASEGT. DNA of the CDR3: TGTGCCAGCAGTGAAGAGGGGATAGGAAACACCATATATTTT. Its translation is CASSEEGIGNTIYF.

The V call is TRBV7-9, the J call TRBJ2-2; D gene uncertain. CDR1 and CDR2 from the germline V gene are SEHNR and FQNEAQ (reference sequence). The CDR3 contains 18 residues. Trimming took 5 bases from V and 1 from J, leaving 20 bases between them. The chain's CDR3 is CASSTTGPMHLNTGELFF. CDR3 in DNA: TGTGCCAGCAGCACCACCGGGCCTATGCATCTGAACACCGGGGAGCTGTTTTTT.